The next 20 T cell receptor beta chains were all read from a single sample in a study of graft-versus-host responses after intestinal transplantation (dated by TCRdb to 2020 to 2022). No antigen is known for these receptors. What this sample's time point label stands for: cells obtained before transplantation from donor or recipient. Libraries were made using the immunoSEQ multiplex PCR assay. TCRdb mirrors the immuneACCESS table, restricted to in-frame sequences. Some clones are absent from its copies; in checked studies, under half trace to an unresolved V gene, and the reason for the others is unknown. A total of over 85,000 clones appear in this sample, 85% to 95% of them only once. The top ten constitute 0.45% to 0.6% of the sample. The sequencing here drew on unstimulated CD8+ T cells sorted from spleen or lymph node cells, taken before intestinal transplant. The receptor source for this set is a human donor who received an intestinal transplant.

The J gene is TRBJ1-2, the V gene TRBV7-9; D is perhaps TRBD1 (6 bases). The CDR3 has 13 residues. Germline CDR1 is SEHNR and CDR2 is FQNEAQ (reference sequence). Trimming removed 6 bases at V and 8 bases at J, with 16 bases between. CDR3 in amino acids: CASRARGAHGYTF. The CDR3 DNA follows: TGTGCCAGCAGGGCCCGGGGGGCGCACGGCTACACCTTC.

In this sample, this clone turned up once. This chain joins TRBV27 and TRBJ1-6; no clear D gene. Germline V gene lookup returns CDR1 MNHEY and CDR2 SMNVEV (reference sequence). Trimming took off 2 bases at V and 9 bases at J, with 17 bases between the two ends. The CDR3 runs 16 residues. CDR3 in amino acids: CASSLGSTGGGSPLHF. The CDR3 DNA is TGTGCCAGCAGTTTAGGTTCCACGGGAGGTGGTTCACCCCTCCACTTT.

The chain combines TRBV29-1 with TRBJ1-2; a possible D gene is TRBD1 (5 bases). The CDR3 consists of 11 residues. Germline V lookup: CDR1 SQVTM, CDR2 ANQGSEA. Trimming removed 6 bases from V and 8 bases from J, with 13 bases in between. CDR3: CSVEQGEGYTF. CDR3 bases: TGCAGCGTCGAGCAGGGCGAGGGCTACACCTTC.

The V call is TRBV6-5, the J call TRBJ1-2, with a possible D match to TRBD1 (5 bases). V lost 4 bases to trimming and J lost 2 bases, with 8 bases between them. The CDR3 runs 13 residues. Germline V lookup: CDR1 MNHEY, CDR2 SVGAGI. The CDR3 loop is CASSWTRNYGYTF. CDR3 nucleotides: TGTGCCAGCAGTTGGACAAGGAACTATGGCTACACCTTC.

The gene calls are TRBV29-1 and TRBJ2-2, with D possibly TRBD1 on 5 matching bases. Trimming took 5 bases from V and 3 from J, leaving 10 bases between them. The CDR3 spans 13 residues. Germline CDR1 SQVTM, CDR2 ANQGSEA. The CDR3 spells CSVPDRDTGELFF. The CDR3 bases are TGCAGCGTTCCTGACAGAGACACCGGGGAGCTGTTTTTT.

Only one count was recorded for this clone. The V gene is TRBV30, the J gene TRBJ2-7; D is ambiguous. V was pared by 1 base and J by 1 base, with 8 bases between. The CDR3 is made up of 13 amino acids. Germline loops: CDR1 GTSNPN, CDR2 SVGIG (reference sequence). The CDR3: CAWSDLRSYEQYF. The CDR3, as DNA: TGTGCCTGGAGTGATCTGAGATCCTACGAGCAGTACTTC.

V usage is TRBV6-5 and J usage is TRBJ1-5; D remains ambiguous. Per the germline V gene, CDR1 is MNHEY and CDR2 is SVGAGI. V shed 4 bases and J shed 5 bases, with 15 bases lying between them. The CDR3 loop spans 15 amino acids. CDR3: CASSSSWEVDQPQHF. For the CDR3, the DNA is TGTGCCAGCAGTTCTTCTTGGGAGGTTGATCAGCCCCAGCATTTT.

V is TRBV10-3 and J is TRBJ2-7; 8 bases are a match to TRBD2. The CDR3 loop spans 14 amino acids. J lost 1 base, V lost 5 bases, and 4 bases had no gene match. Germline CDR1 ENHRY, CDR2 SYGVKD. In DNA, the CDR3 is TGTGCCATCAGTTCGGGACTAGGGTCCTACGAGCAGTACTTC. It codes for CAISSGLGSYEQYF.

CDR3 DNA: TGTGCCAGCAGTGAACAGGGTATTTCACCCCTCCACTTT. Protein: CASSEQGISPLHF. The chain uses TRBV6-1 and TRBJ1-6; the D gene is possibly TRBD1 (5 bases). Germline V gene sequence: CDR1 MNHNS, CDR2 SASEGT. V lost 2 bases, J lost 9 bases, and 8 bases lay in between. The CDR3 runs 13 residues.

The V gene is TRBV30, the J gene TRBJ2-3; 8 bases align to TRBD1. Germline lookup yields CDR1 GTSNPN and CDR2 SVGIG (reference sequence). The CDR3 runs to 12 residues. After removal of 3 bases from V and 9 bases from J, the junction contained 5 bases not matched to a gene. CDR3: CAWSQYRGTQYF. CDR3 in DNA: TGTGCCTGGAGCCAATACAGGGGGACGCAGTATTTT. The full variable domain, rest sourced from reference TRBV30 and TRBJ2-3, is SQTIHQWPATLVQPVGSPLSLECTVEGTSNPNLYWYRQAAGRGLQLLFYSVGIGQISSEVPQNLSASRPQDRQFILSSKKLLLSDSGFYLCAWSQYRGTQYFGPGTRLTVL.

This clone was observed a single time. The chain is built from TRBV7-9 and TRBJ1-2; 11 bases are a match to TRBD1. This CDR3 has 15 amino acids. Germline loops: CDR1 SEHNR, CDR2 FQNEAQ (reference sequence). Losses at the gene ends were 5 bases for V and 3 bases for J; bases not matched to a gene: 5. The CDR3 DNA sequence: TGTGCCAGCAGCCCTCTGGGACAGGGGGACTATGGCTACACCTTC. Its protein is CASSPLGQGDYGYTF.

The chain couples TRBV13 to TRBJ1-6, with D possibly being TRBD1 (6 bases). The CDR3 extends over 14 amino acids. V was clipped by 3 bases and J by 7 bases, with 10 bases between them. Per germline, CDR1 PRHDT and CDR2 FYEKMQ (reference sequence). CDR3 coding DNA: TGTGCCAGCAGCTTCAGGGGCCCAAATTCACCCCTCCACTTT. It translates to CASSFRGPNSPLHF. The full variable domain, with the rest looked up from reference TRBV13 and TRBJ1-6, is AAGVIQSPRHLIKEKRETATLKCYPIPRHDTVYWYQQGPGQDPQFLISFYEKMQSDKGSIPDRFSAQQFSDYHSELNMSSLELGDSALYFCASSFRGPNSPLHFGNGTRLTVT.

The rearrangement joins TRBV9 to TRBJ1-1; D unclear. V was pared by 0 bases and J by 1 base, with 10 bases between. Germline V lookup: CDR1 SGDLS, CDR2 YYNGEE. This CDR3 comprises 15 residues. The CDR3 DNA reads as TGTGCCAGCAGCGTAGATCCGGGTAAGAACACTGAAGCTTTCTTT. Its protein product is CASSVDPGKNTEAFF. The whole variable domain, remainder taken from reference TRBV9 and TRBJ1-1, is DSGVTQTPKHLITATGQRVTLRCSPRSGDLSVYWYQQSLDQGLQFLIQYYNGEERAKGNILERFSAQQFPDLHSELNLSSLELGDSALYFCASSVDPGKNTEAFFGQGTRLTVV.

This clone was found a few times. The chain couples TRBV7-2 to TRBJ1-3, with 10 bases fitting TRBD1. From germline, CDR1 is SGHTA and CDR2 FQGNSA. CDR3 length: 15 residues. J gave up 4 bases and V 3 bases, and 3 bases lay outside the gene matches. CDR3 sequence (DNA): TGTGCCAGCAGCTTTTGGACAGGGGGAGGAAACACCATATATTTT. Amino acid sequence: CASSFWTGGGNTIYF.

The chain employs TRBV4-3 and TRBJ2-7, with 16 bases aligning to TRBD2. This CDR3 contains 18 residues. Germline-derived CDR1 and CDR2 are LGHNA and YSLEER. Trimming cost V 0 bases and J 3 bases; bases outside gene matches: 5. The CDR3 protein is CASSQELGTSGGDYEQYF. The CDR3 DNA is TGCGCCAGCAGCCAAGAACTAGGGACTAGCGGGGGGGACTACGAGCAGTACTTC.

The J gene is TRBJ2-1, the V gene TRBV7-2; 11 nucleotides match TRBD2. V lost 2 bases and J lost 5; bases outside the gene matches: 2. Germline CDR1 SGHTA, CDR2 FQGNSA. The CDR3 runs to 15 residues. The CDR3 sequence: CASSLLAGGNNEQFF. The CDR3 DNA reads TGTGCCAGCAGCTTACTAGCGGGAGGAAACAATGAGCAGTTCTTC. Looking up the rest from reference TRBV7-2 and TRBJ2-1 gives the full variable domain: GAGVSQSPSNKVTEKGKDVELRCDPISGHTALYWYRQSLGQGLEFLIYFQGNSAPDKSGLPSDRFSAERTGGSVSTLTIQRTQQEDSAVYLCASSLLAGGNNEQFFGPGTRLTVL.

The V and J genes are TRBV15 and TRBJ2-3; TRBD2 aligns across 11 bases. Germline trimming cut 2 bases from V and 2 bases from J; bases unmatched to any gene: 6. In germline, CDR1 is LNHNV, CDR2 YYDKDF (reference sequence). This CDR3 spans 17 amino acids. The CDR3 protein is CATSRSGTSGYTDTQYF. CDR3 DNA sequence: TGTGCCACCAGCAGAAGTGGGACTAGCGGCTACACAGATACGCAGTATTTT.

The rearrangement uses TRBV11-3 and TRBJ2-7; D is perhaps TRBD1 (6 bases). The germline V gene encodes CDR1 SGHNT and CDR2 YENEEA. Trimming took off 2 bases at V and 3 bases at J, with 17 bases between the two ends. There are 16 residues in the CDR3. This chain's CDR3 is CASSLRAWGPHYEQYF. The CDR3 DNA reads as TGTGCCAGCAGCTTAAGGGCTTGGGGGCCCCACTACGAGCAGTACTTC.

DNA of the CDR3: TGTGCCAGCAGAACAGCCGGGACAGCCTATGGCTACACCTTC. Its translation: CASRTAGTAYGYTF. V and J are TRBV6-1 and TRBJ1-2; 7 bases match TRBD1. The germline CDR1 and CDR2 sequences are MNHNS and SASEGT. The CDR3 contains 14 residues. J gave up 4 bases and V 6 bases, and 8 bases lay outside the gene matches.

The chain combines TRBV27 with TRBJ2-5; weak D call: TRBD1 (6 bases). Matching the DNA end better, TRBJ2-7 makes the J call doubtful. CDR3 length: 14 residues. CDR1 and CDR2 from the germline V gene are MNHEY and SMNVEV (reference sequence). The CDR3 loop reads CASSLRGNTYEQYF. In DNA, the CDR3 is TGTGCCAGCAGTTTAAGGGGGAACACCTACGAGCAGTACTTC.